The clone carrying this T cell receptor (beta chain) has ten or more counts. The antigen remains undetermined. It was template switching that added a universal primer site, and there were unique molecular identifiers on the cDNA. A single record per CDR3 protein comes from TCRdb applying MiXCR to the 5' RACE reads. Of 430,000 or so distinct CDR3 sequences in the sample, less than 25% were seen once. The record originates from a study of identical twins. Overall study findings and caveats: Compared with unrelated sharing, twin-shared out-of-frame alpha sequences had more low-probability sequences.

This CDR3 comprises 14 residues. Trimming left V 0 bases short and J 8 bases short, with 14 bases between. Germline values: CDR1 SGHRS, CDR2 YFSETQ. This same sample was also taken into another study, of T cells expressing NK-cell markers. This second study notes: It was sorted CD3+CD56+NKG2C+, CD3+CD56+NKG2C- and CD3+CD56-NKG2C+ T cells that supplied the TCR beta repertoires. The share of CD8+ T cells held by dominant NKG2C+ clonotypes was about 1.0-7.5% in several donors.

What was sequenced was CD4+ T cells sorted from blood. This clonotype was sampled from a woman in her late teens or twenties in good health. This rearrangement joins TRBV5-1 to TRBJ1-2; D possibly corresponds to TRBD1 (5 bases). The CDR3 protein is CASSLDGGLGGYTF. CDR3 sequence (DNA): TGCGCCAGCAGCTTGGACGGGGGGTTAGGAGGCTACACCTTC.